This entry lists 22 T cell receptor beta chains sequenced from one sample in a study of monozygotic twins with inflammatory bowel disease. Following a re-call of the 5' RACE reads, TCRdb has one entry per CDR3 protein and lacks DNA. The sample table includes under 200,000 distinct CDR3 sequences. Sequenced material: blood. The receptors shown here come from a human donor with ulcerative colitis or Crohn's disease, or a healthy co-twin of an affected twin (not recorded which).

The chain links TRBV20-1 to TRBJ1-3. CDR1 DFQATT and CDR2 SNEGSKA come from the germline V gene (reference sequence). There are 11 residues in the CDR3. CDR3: CSAPRQRTIYF.

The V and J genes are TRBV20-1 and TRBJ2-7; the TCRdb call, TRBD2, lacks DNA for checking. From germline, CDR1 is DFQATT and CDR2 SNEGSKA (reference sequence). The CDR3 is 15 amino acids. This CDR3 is CSARFRAGSSYEQYF.

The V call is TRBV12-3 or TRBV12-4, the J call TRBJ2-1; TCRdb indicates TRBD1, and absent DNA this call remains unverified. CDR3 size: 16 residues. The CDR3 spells CASSPDGTEDHNEQFF.

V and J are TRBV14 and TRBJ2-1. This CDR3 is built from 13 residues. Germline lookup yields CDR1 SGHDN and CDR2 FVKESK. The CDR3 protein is CASSQVWGDEQFF.

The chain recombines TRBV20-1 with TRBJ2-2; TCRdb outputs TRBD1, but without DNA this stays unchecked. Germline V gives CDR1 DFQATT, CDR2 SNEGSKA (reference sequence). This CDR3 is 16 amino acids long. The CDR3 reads CSARDPGTGGVGELFF.

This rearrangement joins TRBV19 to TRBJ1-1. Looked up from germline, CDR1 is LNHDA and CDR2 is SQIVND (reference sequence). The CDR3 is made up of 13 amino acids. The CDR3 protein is CASSRYRDTEAFF.

CDR3 loop: CASSLRDRGYEQYF. V is TRBV7-2 and J is TRBJ2-7; TCRdb gives TRBD1 as the D gene, but with no DNA this cannot be confirmed. The CDR3 is 14 amino acids. The germline gives CDR1 SGHTA, CDR2 FQGNSA.

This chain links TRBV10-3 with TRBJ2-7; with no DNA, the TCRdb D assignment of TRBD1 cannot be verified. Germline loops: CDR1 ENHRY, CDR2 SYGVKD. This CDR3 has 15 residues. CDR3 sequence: CAIRDNTGQPYEQYF.

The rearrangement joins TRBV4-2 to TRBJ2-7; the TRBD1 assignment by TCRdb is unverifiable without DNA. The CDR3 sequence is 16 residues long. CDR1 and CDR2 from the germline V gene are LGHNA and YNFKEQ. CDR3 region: CASSQERGQVSYEQYF.

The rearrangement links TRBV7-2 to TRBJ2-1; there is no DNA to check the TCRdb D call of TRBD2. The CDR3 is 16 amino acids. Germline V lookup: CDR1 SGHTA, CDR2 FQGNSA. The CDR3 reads CASSPPGLAKHNEQFF.

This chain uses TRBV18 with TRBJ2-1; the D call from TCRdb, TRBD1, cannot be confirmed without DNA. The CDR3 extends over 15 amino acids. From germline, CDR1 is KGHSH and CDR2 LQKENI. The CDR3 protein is CASSLDREVYNEQFF.

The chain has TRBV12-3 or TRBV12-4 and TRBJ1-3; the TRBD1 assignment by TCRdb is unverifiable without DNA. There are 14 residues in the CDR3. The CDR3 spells CASSFWGSGNTIYF.

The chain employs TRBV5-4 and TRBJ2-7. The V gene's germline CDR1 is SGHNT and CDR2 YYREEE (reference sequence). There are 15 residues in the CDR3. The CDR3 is CASSLEWGVGHEQYF.

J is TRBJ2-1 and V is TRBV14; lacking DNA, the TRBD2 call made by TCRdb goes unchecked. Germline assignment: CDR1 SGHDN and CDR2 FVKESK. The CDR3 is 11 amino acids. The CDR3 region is CASSKGSEQFF.

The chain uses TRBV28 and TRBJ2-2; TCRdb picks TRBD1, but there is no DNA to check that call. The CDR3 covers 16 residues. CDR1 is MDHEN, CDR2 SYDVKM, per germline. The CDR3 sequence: CASSLTLQGAVGELFF.

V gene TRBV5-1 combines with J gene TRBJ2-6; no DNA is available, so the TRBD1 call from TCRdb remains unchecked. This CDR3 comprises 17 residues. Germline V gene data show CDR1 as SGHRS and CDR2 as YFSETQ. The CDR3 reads CASSLGAEGDGANVLTF.

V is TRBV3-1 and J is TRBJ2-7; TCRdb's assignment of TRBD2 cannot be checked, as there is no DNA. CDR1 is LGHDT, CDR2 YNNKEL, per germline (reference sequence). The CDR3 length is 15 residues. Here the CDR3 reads CASSQPGGGVYEQYF.

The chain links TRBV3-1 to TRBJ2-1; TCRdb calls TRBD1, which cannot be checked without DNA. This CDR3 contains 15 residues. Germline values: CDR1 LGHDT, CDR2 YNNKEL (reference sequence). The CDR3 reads CASSPPGQGRHEQFF.

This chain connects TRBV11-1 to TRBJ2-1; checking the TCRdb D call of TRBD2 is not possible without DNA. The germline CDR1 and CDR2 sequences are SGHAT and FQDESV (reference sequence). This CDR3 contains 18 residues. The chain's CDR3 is CASSKTPRLLAGVDEQFF.

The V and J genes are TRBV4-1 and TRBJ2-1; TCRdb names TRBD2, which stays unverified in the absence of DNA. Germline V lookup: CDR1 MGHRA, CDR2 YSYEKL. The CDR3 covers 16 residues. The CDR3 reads CASSRRASITYNEQFF.

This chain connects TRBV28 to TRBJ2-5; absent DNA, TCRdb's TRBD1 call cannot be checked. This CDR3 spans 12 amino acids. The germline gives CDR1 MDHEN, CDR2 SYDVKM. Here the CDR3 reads CASRIQGETQYF. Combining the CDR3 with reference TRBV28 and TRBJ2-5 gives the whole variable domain DVKVTQSSRYLVKRTGEKVFLECVQDMDHENMFWYRQDPGLGLRLIYFSYDVKMKEKGDIPEGYSVSREKKERFSLILESASTNQTSMYLCASRIQGETQYFGPGTRLLVL.

The CDR3: CASSLSGKTEAFF. The V and J genes are TRBV7-2 and TRBJ1-1. Per the germline V gene, CDR1 is SGHTA and CDR2 is FQGNSA. The length of the CDR3 is 13 residues.